This T cell receptor (beta chain) came from a study of beta chain features in type 1 diabetes. The V and J ends lost 3 bases and 4 bases respectively, with 15 bases between them. Per germline, CDR1 SGHTA and CDR2 FQGNSA. CDR3 size: 16 residues. Reverse transcription of all isolated RNA meant that expressed TCRB transcripts were sequenced. Using immunoSEQ multiplex PCR, the repertoire was profiled, and TCRdb retains in-frame clones only, with some absent. The table includes 900,000 or so clones, 15% to 20% detected once. CD45RO/CCR7/CD25/CD127/CD95/CD27 separated CD4+ naive, central memory, regulatory and stem cell-like memory cells by sorting.

This rearrangement joins TRBV7-2 to TRBJ2-2, with a weak D call TRBD2 (6 bases). This TCR was recovered from a young woman in good health. The sample was naive CD4+ T cells from blood. CDR3 in amino acids: CASSLSRGRITGELFF. The CDR3 DNA sequence: TGTGCCAGCAGCTTGAGCCGGGGGAGGATCACCGGGGAGCTGTTTTTT.